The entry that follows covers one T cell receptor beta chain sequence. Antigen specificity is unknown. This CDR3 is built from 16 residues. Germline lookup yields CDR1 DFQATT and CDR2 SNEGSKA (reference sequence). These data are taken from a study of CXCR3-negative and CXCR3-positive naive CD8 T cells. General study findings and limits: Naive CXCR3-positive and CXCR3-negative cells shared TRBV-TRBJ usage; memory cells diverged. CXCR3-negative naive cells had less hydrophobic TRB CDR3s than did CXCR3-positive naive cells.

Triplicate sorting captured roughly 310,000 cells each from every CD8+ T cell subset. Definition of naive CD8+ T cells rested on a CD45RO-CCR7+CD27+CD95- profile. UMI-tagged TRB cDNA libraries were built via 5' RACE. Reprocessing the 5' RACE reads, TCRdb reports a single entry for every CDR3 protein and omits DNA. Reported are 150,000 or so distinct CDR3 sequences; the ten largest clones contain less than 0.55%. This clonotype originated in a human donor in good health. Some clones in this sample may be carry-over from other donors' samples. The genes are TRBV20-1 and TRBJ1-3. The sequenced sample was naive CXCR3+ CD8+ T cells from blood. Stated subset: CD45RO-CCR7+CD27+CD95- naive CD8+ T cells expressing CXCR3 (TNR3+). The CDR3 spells CSARDRDGSSGNTIYF.